A single sample is the source of the 9 T cell receptor beta chains below, sequenced in a study of blood T cell repertoires in COVID-19. Method: immunoSEQ multiplex PCR; TCRdb's copy keeps in-frame clones and lacks some. The sample carries a few hundred thousand clones, over 70% recorded once. What was sequenced was peripheral blood. The receptors originated from a woman in her 50s with acute or convalescent COVID-19.

The chain carries TRBV19 and TRBJ1-3, with 7 bases identical to TRBD1. The V segment lost 6 bases and the J segment 8 bases; nucleotides outside the gene matches: 16. Germline CDR1 LNHDA, CDR2 SQIVND (reference sequence). The CDR3 is made up of 16 amino acids. CDR3 nucleotide sequence: TGTGCCAGTAGGGAACGGCAGGGGGTAGCGCCGGACACCATATATTTT. It encodes CASRERQGVAPDTIYF.

The chain employs TRBV4-1 and TRBJ2-7, with 8 bases that match TRBD2. With V trimmed by 4 bases and J by 5 bases, 13 bases remained unmatched. In germline, CDR1 is MGHRA, CDR2 YSYEKL. This CDR3 spans 16 amino acids. CDR3 sequence reads: CASSPRLAGLVDEQYF. For the CDR3, the DNA is TGCGCCAGCAGCCCCCGATTAGCGGGATTGGTCGACGAGCAGTACTTC.

The genes are TRBV12-3 or TRBV12-4 and TRBJ1-5, with D maybe TRBD1 (5 bases). The CDR3 is made up of 12 amino acids. With 5 bases removed from V and 9 bases from J, the gap between germline ends came to 11 bases. CDR3 in amino acids: CASSRQWGPQHF. The CDR3 DNA follows: TGTGCCAGCAGTCGACAGTGGGGGCCCCAGCATTTT.

The chain combines TRBV18 with TRBJ1-5; 7 nucleotides agree with TRBD1. The V gene's germline CDR1 is KGHSH and CDR2 LQKENI. With V trimmed by 6 bases and J by 2 bases, 4 bases remained unmatched. The CDR3 extends over 14 amino acids. Here the CDR3 DNA reads TGTGCCAGCTCCCCCACAGGGGGCAATCAGCCCCAGCATTTT. This gives the protein CASSPTGGNQPQHF.

For the CDR3, the DNA is TGTGCCAGCAGCCGGGACTTTAACACTGAAGCTTTCTTT. Its protein is CASSRDFNTEAFF. V is TRBV5-4 and J is TRBJ1-1; possible D gene TRBD1, 5 bases. This CDR3 contains 13 residues. CDR1 is SGHNT, CDR2 YYREEE, per germline (reference sequence). V was shortened by 4 bases and J by 2 bases, with 9 bases between the two germline ends.

The gene calls are TRBV7-8 and TRBJ1-1; 7 positions match TRBD1. The CDR3 has 15 amino acids. V shed 1 base and J 3 bases; nucleotides not matched to a gene: 5. Germline CDR1 SGHVS, CDR2 FQNEAQ. The CDR3 sequence: CASSLGQGSDTEAFF. The CDR3, as DNA: TGTGCCAGCAGCTTAGGACAGGGAAGCGACACTGAAGCTTTCTTT.

This clone was detected only a few times. The gene calls are TRBV7-2 and TRBJ2-1; D might be TRBD1 (6 bases). Per germline, CDR1 SGHTA and CDR2 FQGNSA. The ends were cut back, 6 bases at V and 3 bases at J, with 15 bases in the middle. The CDR3 runs 15 residues. DNA of the CDR3: TGTGCCAGCAGGATTACAGGGACCGACTACAATGAGCAGTTCTTC. This translates into CASRITGTDYNEQFF.

This sequence joins TRBV5-4 and TRBJ2-1, with 8 nucleotides matching TRBD1. The CDR3 has 16 residues. The germline V gene has CDR1 SGHNT and CDR2 YYREEE (reference sequence). The J segment lost 8 bases and the V segment lost 4 bases, leaving 14 bases of the junction unmatched. CDR3: CASSPGGQGARDEQFF. CDR3 DNA: TGTGCCAGCAGCCCCGGCGGGCAGGGGGCTAGGGATGAGCAGTTCTTC.

The rearrangement links TRBV11-2 to TRBJ1-6, with D unclear. Germline V gene lookup returns CDR1 SGHAT and CDR2 FQNNGV. The germline V and J ends were trimmed by 5 bases and 7 bases, with 12 bases remaining between them. CDR3 length: 14 residues. The CDR3 DNA follows: TGTGCCAGCAGCCCTGCCGGGTACAATTCACCCCTCCACTTT. Residues: CASSPAGYNSPLHF.